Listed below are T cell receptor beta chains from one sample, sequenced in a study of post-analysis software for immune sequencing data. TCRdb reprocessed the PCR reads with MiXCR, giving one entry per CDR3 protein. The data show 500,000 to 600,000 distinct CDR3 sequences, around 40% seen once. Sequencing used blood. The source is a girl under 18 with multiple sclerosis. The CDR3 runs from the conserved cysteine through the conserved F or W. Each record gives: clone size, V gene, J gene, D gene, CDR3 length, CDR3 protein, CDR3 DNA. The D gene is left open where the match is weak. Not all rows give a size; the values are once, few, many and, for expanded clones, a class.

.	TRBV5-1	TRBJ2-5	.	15	CASSLAGSVQETQYF	TGCGCCAGCAGCTTGGCCGGGTCTGTCCAAGAGACCCAGTACTTC
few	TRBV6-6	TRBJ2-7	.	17	CASSNLQSGRSSYEQYF	TGTGCCAGCAGTAATCTACAGTCGGGTCGAAGCTCCTACGAGCAGTACTTC
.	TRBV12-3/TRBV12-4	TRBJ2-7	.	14	CASSFQGGTYEQYF	TGTGCCAGCAGTTTTCAGGGTGGAACCTACGAGCAGTACTTC
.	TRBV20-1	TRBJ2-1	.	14	CSALDQKRFNEQFF	TGCAGTGCTCTGGACCAGAAAAGGTTCAATGAGCAGTTCTTC
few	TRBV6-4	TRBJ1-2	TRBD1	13	CASSGRDRAGYTF	TGTGCCAGCAGTGGCCGGGACAGGGCCGGCTACACCTTC
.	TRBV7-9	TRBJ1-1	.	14	CASSRGAENTEAFF	TGTGCCAGCAGCCGAGGGGCCGAGAACACTGAAGCTTTCTTT
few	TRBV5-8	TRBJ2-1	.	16	CASSPVHLSSYNEQFF	TGTGCCAGCAGCCCTGTCCACCTAAGCTCCTACAATGAGCAGTTCTTC
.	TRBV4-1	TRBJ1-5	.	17	CASSQLAAVRGNQPQHF	TGCGCCAGCAGCCAGCTGGCGGCGGTACGGGGCAATCAGCCCCAGCATTTT
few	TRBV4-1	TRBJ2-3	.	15	CASSSHGRDTDTQYF	TGCGCCAGCAGCTCTCATGGCCGCGACACAGATACGCAGTATTTT
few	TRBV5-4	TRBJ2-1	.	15	CASSGRTAGWDEQFF	TGTGCCAGCAGCGGGCGGACCGCCGGGTGGGATGAGCAGTTCTTC
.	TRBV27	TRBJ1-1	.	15	CATKGGPILNTEAFF	TGTGCCACCAAAGGGGGGCCAATATTGAACACTGAAGCTTTCTTT
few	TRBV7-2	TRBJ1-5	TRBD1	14	CASSLGDRVQPQHF	TGTGCCAGCAGCTTAGGGGACAGGGTGCAGCCCCAGCATTTT
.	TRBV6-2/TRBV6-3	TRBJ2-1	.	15	CASTGGVARYNEQFF	TGTGCCAGCACTGGTGGGGTAGCAAGGTACAATGAGCAGTTCTTC
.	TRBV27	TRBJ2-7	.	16	CASISSPSNSYNEQYF	TGTGCCAGCATTAGCTCGCCGAGTAACTCCTACAATGAGCAGTACTTC
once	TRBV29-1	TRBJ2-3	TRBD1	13	CSVIRDRVDTQYF	TGCAGCGTTATCCGGGACAGGGTAGATACGCAGTATTTT
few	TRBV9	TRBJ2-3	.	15	CASSVARSSTDTQYF	TGTGCCAGCAGCGTGGCCCGTTCTAGCACAGATACGCAGTATTTT
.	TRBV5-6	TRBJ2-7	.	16	CASSKGGKHSTYEQYF	TGTGCCAGCAGCAAGGGGGGGAAACACTCAACCTACGAGCAGTACTTC
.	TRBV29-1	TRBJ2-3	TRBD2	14	CSVLGGAGTDTQDF	TGCAGTGTCCTCGGGGGGGCCGGAACAGATACGCAGGATTTT
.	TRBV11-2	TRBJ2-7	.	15	CASSLKGRSTYEQYF	TGTGCCAGCAGCTTAAAGGGTCGTTCAACCTACGAGCAGTACTTC
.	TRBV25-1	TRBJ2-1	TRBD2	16	CASSEDVPSGKGEQFF	TGTGCCAGCAGTGAAGATGTGCCTAGCGGGAAAGGTGAGCAGTTCTTC
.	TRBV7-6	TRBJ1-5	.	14	CASSFQGSAQPQHF	TGTGCCAGCAGCTTTCAGGGTTCGGCTCAGCCCCAGCATTTT
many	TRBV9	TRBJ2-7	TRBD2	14	CASSVAPGGYEQYF	TGTGCCAGCAGCGTAGCCCCGGGGGGCTACGAGCAGTACTTC
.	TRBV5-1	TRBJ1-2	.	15	CASTWGVSGGYGYTF	TGCGCCAGCACATGGGGCGTCTCTGGGGGCTATGGCTACACCTTC
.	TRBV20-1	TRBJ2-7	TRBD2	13	CSGRLAGGYEQYF	TGCAGTGGGCGTCTAGCGGGGGGGTACGAGCAGTACTTC
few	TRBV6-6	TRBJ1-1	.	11	CASTLNTEAFF	TGTGCCAGCACTTTGAACACTGAAGCTTTCTTT
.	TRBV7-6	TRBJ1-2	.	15	CASSLEQSRNYGYTF	TGTGCCAGCAGCTTAGAACAGAGTCGGAACTATGGCTACACCTTC
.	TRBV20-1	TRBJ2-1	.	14	CSARAAGDENEQFF	TGCAGTGCTAGGGCGGCAGGGGATGAGAATGAGCAGTTCTTC
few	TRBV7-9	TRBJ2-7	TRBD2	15	CASSLDTAGVYEQYF	TGTGCCAGCAGCTTGGATACAGCGGGAGTGTACGAGCAGTACTTC
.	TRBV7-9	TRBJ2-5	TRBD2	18	CASSLVRRLAGVQETQYF	TGTGCCAGCAGCTTAGTACGCCGACTAGCGGGGGTCCAAGAGACCCAGTACTTC
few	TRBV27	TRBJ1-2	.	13	CASSIRGGYGYTF	TGTGCCAGCAGTATCCGGGGCGGCTATGGCTACACCTTC
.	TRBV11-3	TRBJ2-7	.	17	CASSFKRLQVVYNEQYF	TGTGCCAGCAGCTTCAAGAGACTCCAAGTAGTTTACAATGAGCAGTACTTC
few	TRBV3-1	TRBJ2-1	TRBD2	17	CASSHDRSGRVYNEQFF	TGTGCCAGCAGCCATGACCGAAGCGGGAGGGTTTACAATGAGCAGTTCTTC
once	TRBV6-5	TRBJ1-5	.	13	CASSYREYQPQHF	TGTGCCAGCAGTTACAGGGAGTATCAGCCCCAGCATTTT
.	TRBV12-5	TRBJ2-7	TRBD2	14	CASGAGGSAYEQYF	TGTGCTAGTGGAGCGGGGGGATCCGCCTACGAGCAGTACTTC
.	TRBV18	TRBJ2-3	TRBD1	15	CASSPFTGGTDTQYF	TGTGCCAGCTCACCTTTTACAGGGGGAACAGATACGCAGTATTTT
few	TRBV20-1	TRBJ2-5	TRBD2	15	CSARGLAGGGETQYF	TGCAGTGCTAGGGGACTAGCGGGGGGTGGAGAGACCCAGTACTTC
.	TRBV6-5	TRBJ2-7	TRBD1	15	CASSTPTGGHFEQYF	TGTGCCAGCAGTACCCCGACAGGGGGCCATTTCGAGCAGTACTTC
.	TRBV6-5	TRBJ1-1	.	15	CASSFEGSLNTEVFF	TGTGCCAGCAGTTTTGAAGGATCACTGAACACTGAAGTTTTCTTT
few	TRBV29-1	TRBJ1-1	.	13	CSVEREVSTEAFF	TGCAGCGTTGAACGGGAAGTGAGCACTGAAGCTTTCTTT
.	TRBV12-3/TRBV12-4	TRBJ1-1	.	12	CASITRGHEAFF	TGTGCCAGCATTACACGGGGCCATGAAGCTTTCTTT
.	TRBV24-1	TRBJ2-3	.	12	CATSKGSDTQYF	TGTGCCACCAGTAAGGGTTCAGATACGCAGTATTTT
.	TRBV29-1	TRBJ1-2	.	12	CSVRQGDYGYTF	TGCAGCGTTAGACAAGGGGACTATGGCTACACCTTC
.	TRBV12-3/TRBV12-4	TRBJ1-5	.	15	CASSLARTPNQPQHF	TGTGCCAGCAGTTTAGCGCGTACACCTAATCAGCCCCAGCATTTT
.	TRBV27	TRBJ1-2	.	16	CASSFWGRKAGDGYTF	TGTGCCAGCAGTTTTTGGGGGCGTAAGGCTGGTGATGGCTACACCTTC
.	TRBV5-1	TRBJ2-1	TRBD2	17	CASSLELAGVSSNEQFF	TGCGCCAGCAGCTTGGAACTAGCGGGCGTATCCTCCAATGAGCAGTTCTTC
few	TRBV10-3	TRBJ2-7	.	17	CAISESPGDTSSYEQYF	TGTGCCATCAGTGAGTCTCCGGGCGACACGAGCTCCTACGAGCAGTACTTC
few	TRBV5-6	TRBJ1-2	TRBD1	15	CASSPTGDLVYGYTF	TGTGCCAGCAGCCCGACAGGGGACCTCGTCTATGGCTACACCTTC
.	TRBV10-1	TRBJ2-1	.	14	CASSAGSEYNEQFF	TGCGCCAGCAGTGCAGGGTCAGAGTACAATGAGCAGTTCTTC
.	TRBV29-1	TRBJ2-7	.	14	CSVERAPSRLGQYF	TGCAGCGTTGAACGGGCCCCATCCCGTCTGGGGCAGTACTTC
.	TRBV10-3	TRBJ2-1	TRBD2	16	CAISEPLRTSFDEQFF	TGTGCCATCAGTGAGCCCCTTCGGACTAGCTTCGACGAGCAGTTCTTC
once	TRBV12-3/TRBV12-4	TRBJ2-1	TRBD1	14	CASSYGTEYNEQFF	TGTGCCAGCAGTTACGGGACAGAGTACAATGAGCAGTTCTTC
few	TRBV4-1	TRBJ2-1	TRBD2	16	CASSQELAGGGNEQFF	TGCGCCAGCAGCCAAGAGTTAGCGGGGGGGGGAAATGAGCAGTTCTTC
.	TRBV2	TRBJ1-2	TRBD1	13	CASRHDRGGGYTF	TGTGCCAGCAGACACGACAGGGGAGGTGGCTACACCTTC
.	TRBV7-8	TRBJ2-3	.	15	CASRAVGGFADTQYF	TGTGCCAGCAGAGCCGTGGGCGGGTTCGCAGATACGCAGTATTTT
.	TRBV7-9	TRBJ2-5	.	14	CASSLGGQEETQYF	TGTGCCAGCAGCCTTGGAGGGCAGGAAGAGACCCAGTACTTC
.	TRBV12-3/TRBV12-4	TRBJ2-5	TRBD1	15	CASSLPGQGAGTQYF	TGTGCCAGCAGTCTTCCGGGACAGGGGGCGGGGACCCAGTACTTC
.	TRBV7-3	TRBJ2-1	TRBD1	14	CASRAGTDYNEQFF	TGTGCCAGCAGGGCCGGGACAGATTACAATGAGCAGTTCTTC